Reported below is one T cell receptor beta chain. The antigen is not known. Looked up from germline, CDR1 is MNHNS and CDR2 is SASEGT. V gave up 2 bases and J gave up 7 bases, with 14 bases separating them. The CDR3 consists of 14 residues. This table comes from immunoSEQ multiplex PCR, and its TCRdb copy is limited to in-frame clones, with some not included. This sample has approximately 230,000 clones, with roughly 87% found just once. This entry belongs to a study of cytomegalovirus exposure and HLA in healthy donors. Study-level points and caveats: It was fewer than 200 TCR beta chains that were listed as cytomegalovirus-associated. In a later analysis, first-cohort TCR clusters were found to tend to co-occur in the approximately 110 validation repertoires.

The specimen was PBMCs. The TCR sequence derives from a man younger than 30 in good health and CMV-seropositive. V is TRBV6-1 and J is TRBJ1-2, with D possibly being TRBD1 (5 bases). The CDR3 DNA follows: TGTGCCAGCAGTGAATCGCGGACAACAGGTGGCTACACCTTC. This encodes CASSESRTTGGYTF.